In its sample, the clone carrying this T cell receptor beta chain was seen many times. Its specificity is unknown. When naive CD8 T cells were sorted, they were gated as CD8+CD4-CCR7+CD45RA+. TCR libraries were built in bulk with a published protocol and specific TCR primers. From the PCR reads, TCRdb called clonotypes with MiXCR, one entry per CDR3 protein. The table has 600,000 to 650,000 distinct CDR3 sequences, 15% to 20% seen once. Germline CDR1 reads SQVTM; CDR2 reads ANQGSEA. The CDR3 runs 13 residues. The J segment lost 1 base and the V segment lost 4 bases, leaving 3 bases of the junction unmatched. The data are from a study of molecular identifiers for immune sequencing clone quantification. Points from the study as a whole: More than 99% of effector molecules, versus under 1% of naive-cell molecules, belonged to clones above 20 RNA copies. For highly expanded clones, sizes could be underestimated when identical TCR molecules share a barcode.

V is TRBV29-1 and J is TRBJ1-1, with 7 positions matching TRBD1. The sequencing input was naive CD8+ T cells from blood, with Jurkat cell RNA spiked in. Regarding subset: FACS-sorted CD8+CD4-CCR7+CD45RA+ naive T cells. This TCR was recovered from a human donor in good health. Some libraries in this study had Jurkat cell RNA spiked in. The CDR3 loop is CSVGQGRNTEAFF. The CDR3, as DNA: TGCAGCGTTGGACAGGGTCGGAACACTGAAGCTTTCTTT. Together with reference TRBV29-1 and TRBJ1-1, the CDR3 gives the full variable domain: SAVISQKPSRDICQRGTSLTIQCQVDSQVTMMFWYRQQPGQSLTLIATANQGSEATYESGFVIDKFPISRPNLTFSTLTVSNMSPEDSSIYLCSVGQGRNTEAFFGQGTRLTVV.